Listed below are T cell receptor beta chains from one sample, sequenced in a study of monozygotic twins with inflammatory bowel disease. TCRdb reprocessed the 5' RACE reads; each CDR3 protein has one entry and no DNA is given. The table counts some 440,000 distinct CDR3 sequences; roughly 2.2% lies in the top ten. Specimen: blood. The receptors originated from a human donor with ulcerative colitis or Crohn's disease, or a healthy co-twin of an affected twin (not recorded which). The CDR3 runs from the conserved cysteine through the conserved F or W. The order of the fields is V gene, J gene, CDR3 protein.

V: TRBV11-2
J: TRBJ2-7
CDR3: CASRPPGLRGEQYF

V: TRBV19
J: TRBJ1-6
CDR3: CASSIPGSTSPLHF

V: TRBV6-1
J: TRBJ2-2
CDR3: CASLRPGLGYTGELFF

V: TRBV11-3
J: TRBJ2-2
CDR3: CASSPEGTSGGTGELFF

V: TRBV6-5
J: TRBJ2-5
CDR3: CASSYGTSVVETQYF

V: TRBV29-1
J: TRBJ2-7
CDR3: CSVGVASYEQYF

V: TRBV5-1
J: TRBJ2-2
CDR3: CASKTSGNINTGELFF

V: TRBV20-1
J: TRBJ2-3
CDR3: CSAEGTYQQYF

V: TRBV19
J: TRBJ2-1
CDR3: CASSWSTSGIGNEQFF

V: TRBV7-2
J: TRBJ2-7
CDR3: CASSSTSGGPYEQYF

V: TRBV18
J: TRBJ2-1
CDR3: CASSPNTGGNEQFF

V: TRBV5-4
J: TRBJ2-2
CDR3: CASSFVQGAGELFF